This T cell receptor beta chain is drawn from a study of T cell repertoires in cytomegalovirus infection. TCRdb passed the reads through MiXCR, listing each CDR3 protein once. Of fewer than 400,000 distinct CDR3 sequences listed, about a sixth were seen once; the top ten hold 8.5% to 10%. This clonotype occurred many times. What was sequenced was PBMCs. This TCR came from a human donor in good health (CMV status not recorded). Some clones in this sample may be carry-over from other donors' samples.

The CDR3 DNA sequence: TGTGCCAGCAGCTCCCAGGGAGGGTGGGATACGCAGTATTTT. This sequence encodes CASSSQGGWDTQYF. V gene TRBV7-8 combines with J gene TRBJ2-3, with TRBD2 identical over 7 bases. The CDR3 runs 14 residues. Germline CDR1 and CDR2: SGHVS and FQNEAQ. With V trimmed by 4 bases and J by 6 bases, 7 bases remained unmatched.